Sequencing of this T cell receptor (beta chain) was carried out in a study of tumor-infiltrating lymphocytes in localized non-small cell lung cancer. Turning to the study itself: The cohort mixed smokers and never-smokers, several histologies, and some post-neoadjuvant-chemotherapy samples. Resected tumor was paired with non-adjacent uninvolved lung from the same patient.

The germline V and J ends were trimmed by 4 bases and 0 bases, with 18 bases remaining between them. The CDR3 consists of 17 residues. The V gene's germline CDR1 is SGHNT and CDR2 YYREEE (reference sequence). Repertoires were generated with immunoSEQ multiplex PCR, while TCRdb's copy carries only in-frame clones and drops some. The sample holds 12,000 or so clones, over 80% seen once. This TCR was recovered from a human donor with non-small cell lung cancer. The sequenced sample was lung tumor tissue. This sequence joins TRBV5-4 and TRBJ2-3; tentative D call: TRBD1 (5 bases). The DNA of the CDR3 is TGTGCCAGCAGCGGCCCTTGGGGCCCCTCTAGCACAGATACGCAGTATTTT. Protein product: CASSGPWGPSSTDTQYF.